The 11 T cell receptor beta chains below all came from one sample that was sequenced in a study of T cells in Graves' hyperthyroidism and ophthalmopathy. Authors of the study amplified TCR beta CDR3 regions from RNA transcripts. First-round RT-PCR of the TCR CDR3 relied on the HTBI primer set. Each CDR3 protein is one row after TCRdb ran MiXCR on the multiplex PCR reads. The sample includes fewer than 650,000 distinct CDR3 sequences, approximately 13% seen only once; the top ten take less than 6%. Sample: blood. The receptors originated from a woman aged 25 to 39 with Graves' hyperthyroidism that later progressed to Graves' ophthalmopathy.

The table lists this clonotype with many counts. V is TRBV19 and J is TRBJ1-6, with TRBD1 matching over 7 bases. V shed 5 bases, J shed 11 bases, and the junction held 15 bases outside the gene matches. The germline V gene encodes CDR1 LNHDA and CDR2 SQIVND (reference sequence). The CDR3 is 16 amino acids. CDR3 in amino acids: CASSFWTGDLRAPLHF. Written as DNA, the CDR3 is TGTGCCAGTAGTTTCTGGACAGGCGACTTACGGGCACCCCTCCACTTT.

This rearrangement joins TRBV14 to TRBJ2-5, with 11 bases aligning to TRBD1. The CDR3 is made up of 15 amino acids. The junction had 4 bases not matched to a gene; V was cut back by 5 bases and J by 2 bases. The V gene's germline CDR1 is SGHDN and CDR2 FVKESK. The CDR3 DNA follows: TGTGCCAGCAGCGGGGACAGGGGGATACAAGAGACCCAGTACTTC. It is translated as CASSGDRGIQETQYF.

Many counts were recorded for this clonotype. At one boundary the junction diverges from the germline segment, which might be a read error. The chain is built from TRBV11-3 and TRBJ2-7; D is ambiguous. Germline values: CDR1 SGHNT, CDR2 YENEEA. The CDR3 runs 14 residues. CDR3 sequence (DNA): TGTGCCAGCAGCCCACCCGTTCGATCCTTCGAGCAGTACTTC. This encodes CASSPPVRSFEQYF.

This clonotype was observed a handful of times. J is TRBJ2-4 and V is TRBV28, with TRBD1 identical over 7 bases. The CDR3 runs 14 residues. Germline V gene sequence: CDR1 MDHEN, CDR2 SYDVKM. The junction had 7 bases not matched to a gene; V was cut back by 6 bases and J by 5 bases. The CDR3 spells CASRSPGQQNIQYF. In nucleotides, the CDR3 is TGTGCCAGCAGATCCCCGGGACAGCAAAACATTCAGTACTTC.

Notes on this clonotype: A junction end diverges from the germline sequence, so it may reflect a read error. V and J are TRBV24-1 and TRBJ2-1; tentative D call: TRBD1 (6 bases). Germline CDR1 KGHDR, CDR2 SFDVKD. CDR3 length: 14 residues. CDR3 residues: CAVAQGSSYNGQFF. In nucleotides, the CDR3 is TGTGCCGTCGCACAGGGAAGTTCCTACAATGGGCAGTTCTTC.

This clonotype appeared many times. The chain uses TRBV11-3 and TRBJ2-3; D remains unclear. CDR3 length equals 15 residues. The germline V and J ends were trimmed by 2 bases and 0 bases, with 9 bases remaining between them. Germline values: CDR1 SGHNT, CDR2 YENEEA. The CDR3 is CASSLLDTSTDTQYF. The CDR3 region has the DNA TGTGCCAGCAGCTTACTAGACACTAGCACAGATACGCAGTATTTT.

This clonotype has a count of ten or more. The chain has TRBV20-1 and TRBJ2-1; 12 bases map to TRBD2. This CDR3 has 16 amino acids. Germline CDR1 reads DFQATT; CDR2 reads SNEGSKA (reference sequence). The V segment lost 0 bases and the J segment 5 bases; nucleotides outside the gene matches: 5. CDR3 in DNA: TGCAGTGCTAGAGAAGGACTAGCGGGAACTAACAATGAGCAGTTCTTC. Protein product: CSAREGLAGTNNEQFF.

This clonotype came up many times. The chain joins TRBV7-9 to TRBJ1-1; no definite D call. The CDR3 extends over 13 amino acids. Germline V CDR1 and CDR2: SEHNR, FQNEAQ (reference sequence). V was shortened by 2 bases and J by 6 bases, with 10 bases between the two germline ends. The CDR3: CASSLPRHSEAFF. The CDR3 DNA reads TGTGCCAGCAGCTTACCCAGACACTCTGAAGCTTTCTTT. Supplemented by reference TRBV7-9 and TRBJ1-1, the full variable domain reads DTGVSQNPRHKITKRGQNVTFRCDPISEHNRLYWYRQTLGQGPEFLTYFQNEAQLEKSRLLSDRFSAERPKGSFSTLEIQRTEQGDSAMYLCASSLPRHSEAFFGQGTRLTVV.

As for this clonotype: With a much larger clone just one base away, this may be a read error. In this CDR3 the conserved last residue, phenylalanine or tryptophan, is missing, so a read error is likely. The chain has TRBV5-5 and TRBJ2-7; 12 bases fit TRBD2. There are 14 residues in the CDR3. Germline CDR1 and CDR2: SGHKS and YYEKEE (reference sequence). J lost 7 bases, V lost 4 bases, and 6 bases had no gene match. CDR3 nucleotides: TGTGCCAGCAGCCGGACTAGCGGGATTTGGGAGCAGTACTCC. Protein sequence: CASSRTSGIWEQYS.

The chain employs TRBV24-1 and TRBJ1-2, with 7 positions matching TRBD1. There are 16 residues in the CDR3. Looked up from germline, CDR1 is KGHDR and CDR2 is SFDVKD. The V segment lost 2 bases and the J segment 6 bases; nucleotides outside the gene matches: 11. The CDR3 nucleotides read TGTGCCACCAGTGATTCGAACAGGGGCTTGGGCCATGGCTACACCTTC. Translating gives CATSDSNRGLGHGYTF.

This clonotype was seen at least ten times. The CDR3: CASSGSGTSLQETQYF. CDR3 bases: TGTGCCAGCAGTGGTAGTGGGACTAGCCTTCAGGAGACCCAGTACTTC. The rearrangement uses TRBV6-1 and TRBJ2-5; 9 bases match TRBD2. Germline CDR1 reads MNHNS; CDR2 reads SASEGT. The CDR3 has 16 amino acids. The V and J ends lost 4 bases and 5 bases, in that order; junction bases with no gene match: 11.